These 16 T cell receptor beta chains were all obtained from the same sample, sequenced in a study of blood T cell repertoires in COVID-19. TCRdb keeps only in-frame clones here, not all; method: immunoSEQ multiplex PCR. The data show more than 300,000 clones, roughly 86% seen once. The sample taken for sequencing was peripheral blood. These receptors all stem from a woman aged 25 to 39 with COVID-19, enrolled during active disease.

This clone was detected once. The rearrangement links TRBV7-9 to TRBJ2-7, with 8 bases aligning to TRBD2. The V gene end was trimmed by 7 bases and the J gene end by 3 bases; junction bases not matched to a gene: 11. CDR1 and CDR2 (germline): SEHNR, FQNEAQ (reference sequence). The CDR3 has 15 amino acids. The CDR3 here is CASTPLGGANYEQYF. DNA of the CDR3: TGTGCCAGCACCCCCCTCGGGGGGGCCAACTACGAGCAGTACTTC.

The chain uses TRBV15 and TRBJ2-5; 9 bases fit TRBD2. V lost 1 base, J lost 3 bases, and 9 bases stayed unmatched. Germline V gene data show CDR1 as LNHNV and CDR2 as YYDKDF (reference sequence). The CDR3 covers 17 residues. The CDR3 nucleotides read TGTGCCACCAGCAGAGTTTGGAGCGGGGGGTCCAAAGAGACCCAGTACTTC. Its protein product is CATSRVWSGGSKETQYF.

This clone was counted between two and nine times. The chain links TRBV20-1 to TRBJ2-3; the match to TRBD2 covers 11 bases. CDR1 and CDR2 from the germline V gene are DFQATT and SNEGSKA (reference sequence). The CDR3 runs 17 residues. The trim removed 3 bases at V and 0 bases at J, leaving 8 bases unmatched. The CDR3 DNA follows: TGCAGTGCTAGTGTTAGCGGGGGGGCGGGGAGCACAGATACGCAGTATTTT. Amino acids: CSASVSGGAGSTDTQYF.

The chain carries TRBV7-9 and TRBJ1-4; D uncertain. CDR3 length: 16 residues. The V end lost 4 bases, the J end lost 0 bases, and 12 bases lay between the germline ends. Germline V CDR1 and CDR2: SEHNR, FQNEAQ (reference sequence). The CDR3 loop is CASSSGRRATNEKLFF. The CDR3 DNA sequence: TGTGCCAGCAGCTCGGGGAGAAGAGCAACTAATGAAAAACTGTTTTTT.

The rearrangement links TRBV5-6 to TRBJ1-1; unclear D gene. CDR3 length: 13 residues. Trimming pared 0 bases from V and 1 base from J, leaving 4 bases between. Germline V lookup: CDR1 SGHDT, CDR2 YYEEEE. The CDR3 DNA follows: TGTGCCAGCAGCTTGGGTAAGAACACTGAAGCTTTCTTT. Translating gives CASSLGKNTEAFF. Together with reference TRBV5-6 and TRBJ1-1, the CDR3 gives the full variable domain: DAGVTQSPTHLIKTRGQQVTLRCSPKSGHDTVSWYQQALGQGPQFIFQYYEEEERQRGNFPDRFSGHQFPNYSSELNVNALLLGDSALYLCASSLGKNTEAFFGQGTRLTVV.

The CDR3 region is CASSPSGFVTEAFF. The CDR3 DNA reads as TGTGCCAGCAGCCCTTCGGGATTTGTAACTGAAGCTTTCTTT. The chain has TRBV7-9 and TRBJ1-1, with unresolved D. Trimming removed 5 bases at V and 5 bases at J, with 15 bases between. The CDR3 spans 14 residues. The germline gives CDR1 SEHNR, CDR2 FQNEAQ (reference sequence).

The sample holds a few counts of this clone. The gene calls are TRBV2 and TRBJ2-7; weak D call: TRBD1 (6 bases). Germline-derived CDR1 and CDR2 are SNHLY and FYNNEI. Between the trimmed V and J ends, which lost 6 bases and 3 bases, there was a span of 15 bases. The CDR3 covers 14 residues. The CDR3 nucleotides are TGTGCCAGCAGAACAGGGTCGAAGGGCTACGAGCAGTACTTC. Amino acid sequence: CASRTGSKGYEQYF. The variable domain in full, with the rest retrieved from reference TRBV2 and TRBJ2-7, is EPEVTQTPSHQVTQMGQEVILRCVPISNHLYFYWYRQILGQKVEFLVSFYNNEISEKSEIFDDQFSVERPDGSNFTLKIRSTKLEDSAMYFCASRTGSKGYEQYFGPGTRLTVT.

This clone was seen a single time. The V call is TRBV7-2, the J call TRBJ2-7; D might be TRBD2 (5 bases). This CDR3 contains 13 residues. Per the germline V gene, CDR1 is SGHTA and CDR2 is FQGNSA. V was clipped by 5 bases and J by 6 bases, with 14 bases between them. The CDR3 spells CASSRTPGIEQYV. The CDR3 DNA sequence: TGTGCCAGCAGCCGGACTCCGGGGATCGAGCAGTACGTC.

This clone occurred once. The chain links TRBV5-1 to TRBJ1-2; D gene ambiguous. Deletions cut 4 bases from V and 2 bases from J, with 9 bases between. This CDR3 is 13 amino acids long. Germline V gene sequence: CDR1 SGHRS, CDR2 YFSETQ. CDR3 loop: CASSPEDNYGYTF. CDR3 bases: TGCGCCAGCAGCCCGGAGGACAACTATGGCTACACCTTC.

The chain links TRBV11-2 to TRBJ2-1; 9 bases align to TRBD2. From germline, CDR1 is SGHAT and CDR2 FQNNGV. The CDR3 consists of 15 residues. The V gene end was trimmed by 2 bases and the J gene end by 7 bases; junction bases not matched to a gene: 6. CDR3 amino acids: CASSLLAGGRNEQFF. In nucleotides, the CDR3 is TGTGCCAGCAGCTTATTGGCGGGGGGGCGTAATGAGCAGTTCTTC.

This sequence joins TRBV19 and TRBJ2-7; maybe TRBD2 (6 bases). CDR3 size: 12 residues. Germline V gene sequence: CDR1 LNHDA, CDR2 SQIVND (reference sequence). Trimming stripped 4 bases from V and 6 bases from J, with 10 bases between. The CDR3 sequence is CASSTGAGEQYF. DNA for the CDR3: TGTGCCAGTAGTACCGGAGCGGGCGAGCAGTACTTC.

V usage is TRBV10-3 and J usage is TRBJ2-1; no firm D call. V lost 2 bases and J lost 6, with 5 bases in between. This CDR3 contains 12 residues. Germline V CDR1 and CDR2: ENHRY, SYGVKD. CDR3 in amino acids: CAISENSNEQFF. The CDR3 coding sequence is TGTGCCATCAGTGAGAACTCCAATGAGCAGTTCTTC.

The rearrangement joins TRBV24-1 to TRBJ1-2, with D possibly being TRBD1 (5 bases). The CDR3 totals 13 residues. V dropped 3 bases and J dropped 8 bases, with 12 bases sitting between them. Germline CDR1 and CDR2: KGHDR and SFDVKD. The CDR3 DNA is TGTGCCACCAGTGATCCAGGGTCATGGGGCTACACCTTC. It encodes CATSDPGSWGYTF.

V usage is TRBV4-1 and J usage is TRBJ1-5; D remains ambiguous. The germline V gene encodes CDR1 MGHRA and CDR2 YSYEKL. The CDR3 contains 14 residues. Trimming took off 1 base at V and 4 bases at J, with 8 bases between the two ends. The CDR3 reads CASSQAGFNQPQHF. CDR3 nucleotides: TGCGCCAGCAGCCAAGCCGGGTTTAATCAGCCCCAGCATTTT.

This chain joins TRBV4-1 and TRBJ2-2; possible D gene TRBD2, 7 bases. Trimming pared 3 bases from V and 4 bases from J, leaving 18 bases between. Germline assignment: CDR1 MGHRA and CDR2 YSYEKL. The length of the CDR3 is 17 residues. For the CDR3, the DNA is TGCGCCAGCAGCCAGGTGGGGGGGCCTCGGATCACCGGGGAGCTGTTTTTT. Its protein is CASSQVGGPRITGELFF.

V gene TRBV10-3 combines with J gene TRBJ2-5, with 13 bases fitting TRBD2. V shed 3 bases, J shed 4 bases, and the junction held 2 bases outside the gene matches. CDR3 size: 15 residues. Germline loops: CDR1 ENHRY, CDR2 SYGVKD. The CDR3 coding sequence is TGTGCCATCAGTGACGGGACTAGCGGGGCAGAGACCCAGTACTTC. It codes for CAISDGTSGAETQYF.